This T cell receptor (beta chain) was retrieved from a study of T cell responses to AZD1222 COVID-19 vaccine. Findings and caveats of the study: Baseline serostatus was positive in only six AZD1222 recipients. None of the repertoires were sampled until the peak T cell response had passed.

The method was immunoSEQ multiplex PCR; TCRdb's version includes in-frame clones alone and lacks a portion of them. Of 95,000 to 150,000 clones in the sample, 75% to 90% were seen once. Regarding this clone: What it recognizes is unknown.

The CDR3 runs to 15 residues. Germline CDR1 is KGHSH and CDR2 is LQKENI. Germline trimming cut 3 bases from V and 9 bases from J; bases unmatched to any gene: 8. The chain uses TRBV18 and TRBJ2-3; 11 bases are shared with TRBD2. The sequence was obtained from an adult in good health. The input for sequencing was peripheral blood, taken on day 0 of AZD1222 vaccination. For the CDR3, the DNA is TGTGCCAGCTCACCTACCGGGACTAGCGGTGACACGCAGTATTTT. Translating gives CASSPTGTSGDTQYF.